This T cell receptor (beta chain) stems from a study of blood T cell repertoires in COVID-19. Overall study: Sources were T cells, B-cell-depleted T cells, or PBMCs; the material itself was cDNA or gDNA.

V gave up 9 bases and J gave up 4 bases, with 15 bases separating them. The CDR3 sequence is 13 residues long. Per the germline V gene, CDR1 is LNHDA and CDR2 is SQIVND (reference sequence). The assay was immunoSEQ multiplex PCR, and TCRdb's table has in-frame clones only and misses some. The table includes about 260,000 clones, about 90% detected once. Sequences were obtained from peripheral blood. The V and J genes are TRBV19 and TRBJ1-2; D perhaps matches TRBD1 (5 bases). The receptor was derived from a woman in her 40s with acute or convalescent COVID-19. This CDR3 is CASRDPKTYGYTF. As DNA, the CDR3 is TGTGCCAGCAGGGATCCCAAAACCTATGGCTACACCTTC.